This T cell receptor (beta chain) was documented in a study of CD8 T cells in ankylosing spondylitis. Study-level points and caveats: Clones linked with disease were CD8+ and fairly uncommon in the peripheral blood. Seemingly distinctive of ankylosing spondylitis blood was a TCR beta motif formed by eight highly homologous variants. Significant enrichment of disease-linked clones was reported in matched ankylosing spondylitis synovial fluid.

It was by quantitative 5'-RACE with molecular barcodes that TCR beta libraries were made. One entry per CDR3 protein results from TCRdb running MiXCR on the 5' RACE reads. This sample carries 150,000 to 200,000 distinct CDR3 sequences, roughly 10% of them seen once, and the ten largest clones take almost 30%. Note on this clonotype: The antigen is undetermined.

Trimming left V 6 bases short and J 1 base short, with 3 bases between. The CDR3 totals 10 residues. Looked up from germline, CDR1 is SQVTM and CDR2 is ANQGSEA. J is TRBJ2-5 and V is TRBV29-1, with unresolved D. Sequenced sample: blood, either unsorted or a sorted T cell fraction (not recorded which). This clonotype originated in a male donor with ankylosing spondylitis or in good health (not recorded which). DNA of the CDR3: TGCAGCGTGGGCCAAGAGACCCAGTACTTC. Amino acid sequence: CSVGQETQYF. Using reference TRBV29-1 and TRBJ2-5 for the parts outside the CDR3, the full variable domain is SAVISQKPSRDICQRGTSLTIQCQVDSQVTMMFWYRQQPGQSLTLIATANQGSEATYESGFVIDKFPISRPNLTFSTLTVSNMSPEDSSIYLCSVGQETQYFGPGTRLLVL.